This note documents a single T cell receptor beta chain sequence. Its antigen is unknown. The entry originates in a study of T cell responses to AZD1222 COVID-19 vaccine. Study-wide results and caveats: Breadth and depth of Spike-specific TCRs rose after two AZD1222 doses. Repertoire sampling was restricted to post-peak T cell response timepoints.

CDR3 size: 16 residues. V lost 6 bases and J 4 bases, leaving 19 bases between the germline ends. CDR1 and CDR2 (germline): SGHAT, FQDESV (reference sequence). TCRdb keeps only in-frame clones here, not all; method: immunoSEQ multiplex PCR. This table holds about 84,000 clones, about 93% found once. V usage is TRBV11-1 and J usage is TRBJ2-1; a weak D match, TRBD1 (7 bases). The sample consisted of peripheral blood, taken 28 days after the second AZD1222 dose. The TCR sequence derives from an adult who received the AZD1222 COVID-19 vaccine. In nucleotides, the CDR3 is TGTGCCAGCAGTTCCACTCCGACAGGGAGGTACAATGAGCAGTTCTTC. This translates into CASSSTPTGRYNEQFF.